Below are 26 T cell receptor beta chains sequenced from a single sample in a study of blood T cell repertoires in COVID-19. Sequencing was performed with immunoSEQ multiplex PCR; in TCRdb, only in-frame clones are kept and a portion is missing. The repertoire has about 190,000 clones, over 70% of them found once; the top ten carry roughly 17%. Input material: peripheral blood. These receptors were collected from a man between 60 and 75 years old with active or convalescent COVID-19.

The rearrangement links TRBV19 to TRBJ1-2; 7 positions match TRBD1. Trimming at V came to 7 bases and at J to 6 bases, leaving 8 bases not matched to a gene. Germline CDR1 reads LNHDA; CDR2 reads SQIVND (reference sequence). The CDR3 contains 13 residues. The CDR3 loop is CASTKGTADGYTF. Written as DNA, the CDR3 is TGTGCCAGTACCAAAGGGACAGCTGATGGCTACACCTTC.

The V and J genes are TRBV7-3 and TRBJ2-3; a possible D gene is TRBD1 (5 bases). V lost 5 bases and J 6 bases, leaving 18 bases between the germline ends. This CDR3 is 15 amino acids long. From germline, CDR1 is SGHTA and CDR2 FQGTGA. The CDR3 spells CASSQGAGIDDTQYF. The CDR3 region has the DNA TGTGCCAGCAGCCAAGGGGCAGGGATTGATGATACGCAGTATTTT.

This sequence joins TRBV29-1 and TRBJ1-4; 10 nucleotides match TRBD1. Germline values: CDR1 SQVTM, CDR2 ANQGSEA. The V segment lost 5 bases and the J segment 8 bases; nucleotides outside the gene matches: 11. The CDR3 loop spans 15 amino acids. In DNA form, the CDR3 reads TGCAGCGTTTCTACCCGGGACAGGGGAGTAGAAAAACTGTTTTTT. Translating gives CSVSTRDRGVEKLFF.

The CDR3, as DNA: TGTGCCAGCAGCTTTGGCGGGAGGTGGGCAGATACGCAGTATTTT. Its translation is CASSFGGRWADTQYF. The gene calls are TRBV7-2 and TRBJ2-3; the match to TRBD2 covers 8 bases. In germline, CDR1 is SGHTA, CDR2 FQGNSA. With 3 bases clipped from V and 4 bases from J, the junction kept 6 bases outside the gene matches. CDR3 length equals 15 residues.

J is TRBJ1-2 and V is TRBV15; a possible D gene is TRBD1 (5 bases). Trimming took off 0 bases at V and 10 bases at J, with 12 bases between the two ends. Looked up from germline, CDR1 is LNHNV and CDR2 is YYDKDF (reference sequence). This CDR3 has 13 residues. CDR3 loop: CATSRDPRDYYTF. The CDR3 nucleotides are TGTGCCACCAGCAGAGACCCCCGGGACTACTACACCTTC.

This sequence joins TRBV5-4 and TRBJ2-5; 9 bases are shared with TRBD2. There are 15 residues in the CDR3. Per the germline V gene, CDR1 is SGHNT and CDR2 is YYREEE (reference sequence). The V segment lost 3 bases and the J segment 1 base; nucleotides outside the gene matches: 4. CDR3 residues: CASSSGTSLQETQYF. The DNA for the CDR3 is TGTGCCAGCAGCTCCGGGACTAGCCTCCAAGAGACCCAGTACTTC. Full variable domain (outside the CDR3, taken from reference TRBV5-4 and TRBJ2-5): ETGVTQSPTHLIKTRGQQVTLRCSSQSGHNTVSWYQQALGQGPQFIFQYYREEENGRGNFPPRFSGLQFPNYSSELNVNALELDDSALYLCASSSGTSLQETQYFGPGTRLLVL.

In its sample, this clone is medium-sized. The chain couples TRBV19 to TRBJ1-5, with 9 bases lining up with TRBD1. Trimming at V came to 4 bases and at J to 7 bases, leaving 8 bases not matched to a gene. The CDR3 has 15 amino acids. CDR1 and CDR2 (germline): LNHDA, SQIVND (reference sequence). CDR3 sequence (DNA): TGTGCCAGTAGTACCCCGGGACAGGGTACACAGCCCCAGCATTTT. Translation gives CASSTPGQGTQPQHF.

This clone was observed a few times. This chain links TRBV28 with TRBJ2-1, with D perhaps matching TRBD1 (6 bases). V lost 5 bases to trimming and J lost 10 bases, with 27 bases between them. Per the germline V gene, CDR1 is MDHEN and CDR2 is SYDVKM. The CDR3 covers 17 residues. CDR3 region: CASSPPFGVGAVGEQFF. CDR3 nucleotides: TGTGCCAGCAGTCCTCCTTTTGGGGTGGGGGCGGTGGGGGAGCAGTTCTTC.

J is TRBJ2-1 and V is TRBV18, with 10 bases identical to TRBD1. J gave up 2 bases and V 6 bases, and 4 bases lay outside the gene matches. The CDR3 loop spans 15 amino acids. Germline V CDR1 and CDR2: KGHSH, LQKENI. CDR3 DNA: TGTGCCAGCTCTATGACAGGGGGCGCCTACAATGAGCAGTTCTTC. Translated: CASSMTGGAYNEQFF. The whole variable domain, remainder taken from reference TRBV18 and TRBJ2-1, is NAGVMQNPRHLVRRRGQEARLRCSPMKGHSHVYWYRQLPEEGLKFMVYLQKENIIDESGMPKERFSAEFPKEGPSILRIQQVVRGDSAAYFCASSMTGGAYNEQFFGPGTRLTVL.

In its sample, this clone was seen once. The gene calls are TRBV21-1 and TRBJ2-7; TRBD1 reflects the table's D call only, with no check against the DNA. TRBV21-1 counts as a pseudogene. This CDR3 spans 20 amino acids. The CDR3 DNA is TGTGCCAGCAGCACCCCGCCGGCAGTGGGGCAACAGTGGATCTCCTACGAGCAGTACTTC. Protein product: CASSTPPAVGQQWISYEQYF.

This clone came up once. The chain couples TRBV7-9 to TRBJ2-7; 7 nucleotides match TRBD2. Germline assignment: CDR1 SEHNR and CDR2 FQNEAQ (reference sequence). Trimming removed 6 bases from V and 5 bases from J; junction bases left unmatched: 7. This CDR3 has 13 amino acids. The chain's CDR3 is CASRPAGVHEQYF. In DNA, the CDR3 is TGTGCCAGCAGGCCTGCGGGGGTCCACGAGCAGTACTTC.

CDR3 DNA sequence: TGTGCCAGTAGTCTCCGGACAGGCCACAATCAGCCCCAGCATTTT. This codes for CASSLRTGHNQPQHF. This chain links TRBV19 with TRBJ1-5; 7 bases map to TRBD1. The J segment lost 3 bases and the V segment lost 5 bases, leaving 7 bases of the junction unmatched. The CDR3 length is 15 residues. Germline V gene sequence: CDR1 LNHDA, CDR2 SQIVND (reference sequence).

This clone was seen once. The genes are TRBV7-3 and TRBJ2-5; TRBD1 matches at 7 bases. The CDR3 consists of 14 residues. Germline lookup yields CDR1 SGHTA and CDR2 FQGTGA. V shed 6 bases, J shed 3 bases, and the junction held 7 bases outside the gene matches. The CDR3 DNA follows: TGTGCCAGCAGGCGAACCGGGACAGAAGAGACCCAGTACTTC. The encoded protein is CASRRTGTEETQYF.

J is TRBJ1-2 and V is TRBV21-1; the table's D call, TRBD1, was not checked against the DNA. TRBV21-1 is an annotated pseudogene. The CDR3 spans 19 residues. This CDR3 reads CASSKDQGQVISVLYGYTF. CDR3 nucleotides: TGTGCCAGCAGCAAAGATCAGGGACAGGTAATCTCTGTTCTTTACGGCTACACCTTC.

The CDR3 nucleotides are TGCAGCGTTGAAACACCCTACAGACTAGCGGATAGTAATGAGCAGTTCTTC. Residues: CSVETPYRLADSNEQFF. The V call is TRBV29-1, the J call TRBJ2-1; TRBD2 agrees at 9 bases. This CDR3 is built from 17 residues. From germline, CDR1 is SQVTM and CDR2 ANQGSEA. Trimming at V came to 2 bases and at J to 7 bases, leaving 15 bases not matched to a gene.

The V and J genes are TRBV18 and TRBJ1-2; 7 bases map to TRBD1. After removal of 2 bases from V and 5 bases from J, the junction contained 8 bases not matched to a gene. This CDR3 has 15 residues. Germline assignment: CDR1 KGHSH and CDR2 LQKENI. CDR3 sequence reads: CASSPGSGTEYGYTF. As DNA, the CDR3 is TGTGCCAGCTCACCAGGATCCGGGACAGAGTATGGCTACACCTTC.

This clone was recorded once. CDR3 DNA sequence: TGTGCCAGCTCACTTCAAAACAATGAGCAGTTCTTC. It codes for CASSLQNNEQFF. The chain combines TRBV18 with TRBJ2-1; D unresolved. Between the trimmed V and J ends, which lost 4 bases and 5 bases, there was a span of 6 bases. Germline values: CDR1 KGHSH, CDR2 LQKENI. This CDR3 is built from 12 residues.

This sequence joins TRBV6-6 and TRBJ1-1; 10 nucleotides align to TRBD1. Germline V gene sequence: CDR1 MNHNY, CDR2 SVGAGI (reference sequence). The CDR3 consists of 16 residues. Trimming removed 6 bases from V and 2 bases from J; junction bases left unmatched: 9. The chain's CDR3 is CASSPPMTGGNTEAFF. DNA of the CDR3: TGTGCCAGCAGCCCCCCAATGACAGGGGGCAACACTGAAGCTTTCTTT.

This chain connects TRBV7-3 to TRBJ2-1, with 9 bases lining up with TRBD2. Germline CDR1 reads SGHTA; CDR2 reads FQGTGA. The length of the CDR3 is 13 residues. V was clipped by 1 base and J by 14 bases; unmatched bases: 6. CDR3 sequence: CASSLKLAGSKFF. The CDR3 DNA reads TGTGCCAGCAGCTTAAAACTAGCGGGTTCTAAGTTCTTC.

In its sample, this clone was seen a few times. This chain links TRBV5-4 with TRBJ2-5, with 9 nucleotides matching TRBD1. CDR3 length: 17 residues. Per germline, CDR1 SGHNT and CDR2 YYREEE (reference sequence). Trimming at V came to 4 bases and at J to 3 bases, leaving 13 bases not matched to a gene. The CDR3 sequence: CASSGGDDRGGKETQYF. The DNA for the CDR3 is TGTGCCAGCAGCGGCGGGGATGACAGGGGGGGTAAAGAGACCCAGTACTTC.

This clone showed up just once. The gene calls are TRBV7-3 and TRBJ2-1, with 11 bases lining up with TRBD2. This CDR3 is built from 14 residues. The V and J ends lost 5 bases and 6 bases, in that order; junction bases with no gene match: 3. Germline loops: CDR1 SGHTA, CDR2 FQGTGA. The CDR3 sequence: CASSPGLAVNEQFF. CDR3 in DNA: TGTGCCAGCAGCCCGGGACTAGCGGTCAATGAGCAGTTCTTC. Full variable domain (rest looked up from reference TRBV7-3 and TRBJ2-1): GAGVSQTPSNKVTEKGKYVELRCDPISGHTALYWYRQSLGQGPEFLIYFQGTGAADDSGLPNDRFFAVRPEGSVSTLKIQRTERGDSAVYLCASSPGLAVNEQFFGPGTRLTVL.

The chain uses TRBV28 and TRBJ1-1; 10 positions agree with TRBD1. CDR1 and CDR2 (germline): MDHEN, SYDVKM. V lost 4 bases to trimming and J lost 8 bases; unmatched junction nucleotides: 10. CDR3 length: 15 residues. The CDR3, as DNA: TGTGCCAGCAGTTCCGAGGACAGGGGGGGGTCCGAAGCTTTCTTT. Amino acids: CASSSEDRGGSEAFF.

This chain joins TRBV6-5 and TRBJ2-7; unclear D gene. The germline V and J ends were trimmed by 0 bases and 8 bases, with 11 bases remaining between them. The CDR3 consists of 13 residues. Looked up from germline, CDR1 is MNHEY and CDR2 is SVGAGI. DNA of the CDR3: TGTGCCAGCAGTTACTCTGGCGACTTCAAGCAGTACTTC. Its protein product is CASSYSGDFKQYF.

V is TRBV6-6 and J is TRBJ1-1; D is undetermined. The V gene lost 4 bases and the J gene lost 1 base, with 13 bases spanning the gap. This CDR3 has 15 amino acids. CDR1 is MNHNY and CDR2 is SVGAGI in the germline V gene (reference sequence). The DNA of the CDR3 is TGTGCCAGCAGTTTTCTGGTGGGCCAGAACACTGAAGCTTTCTTT. It specifies CASSFLVGQNTEAFF.

The chain combines TRBV28 with TRBJ1-5; 12 positions agree with TRBD1. CDR1 is MDHEN and CDR2 is SYDVKM in the germline V gene. CDR3 length: 17 residues. The J segment lost 2 bases and the V segment lost 5 bases, leaving 7 bases of the junction unmatched. CDR3 sequence (DNA): TGTGCCAGCAGTGATGGGGACAGGGGGCTTGGCAATCAGCCCCAGCATTTT. This encodes CASSDGDRGLGNQPQHF.

The V gene is TRBV7-2, the J gene TRBJ2-7; 7 nucleotides line up with TRBD1. The ends lost 5 bases at V and 2 bases at J; junction bases unmatched: 18. The CDR3 is made up of 18 amino acids. Per germline, CDR1 SGHTA and CDR2 FQGNSA. CDR3 sequence reads: CASSLLPHRGLGTYEQYF. The CDR3 DNA follows: TGTGCCAGCAGCCTCCTCCCCCACAGGGGATTAGGGACCTACGAGCAGTACTTC.